Detailed here is one TCR beta chain. The sample is drawn from a study of blood T cell repertoires in COVID-19. Study information: From T cells, B-cell-depleted T cells, or PBMCs came the material, which was cDNA or gDNA.

Per the study methods: Reference gene primer amplification in the assay estimated nucleated cell counts. The data were produced by immunoSEQ multiplex PCR, yet TCRdb's version contains in-frame clones alone and is incomplete. V and J calls and clone size are as listed in that table; D and trimming were resolved from the DNA. Among about 18,000 clones listed, roughly 90% were seen once. V was trimmed by 4 bases and J by 2 bases, leaving 18 bases between them. The CDR3 is 16 amino acids. The germline V gene encodes CDR1 SGDLS and CDR2 YYNGEE. Sequencing was carried out using peripheral blood. The receptor was derived from a human donor in a cohort sampled during active COVID-19. The gene calls are TRBV9 and TRBJ1-2; TRBD1 might be the D (6 bases). The CDR3 here is CASSPRLGGGNYGYTF. The CDR3 region has the DNA TGTGCCAGCAGCCCCCGCCTGGGAGGGGGAAACTATGGCTACACCTTC.